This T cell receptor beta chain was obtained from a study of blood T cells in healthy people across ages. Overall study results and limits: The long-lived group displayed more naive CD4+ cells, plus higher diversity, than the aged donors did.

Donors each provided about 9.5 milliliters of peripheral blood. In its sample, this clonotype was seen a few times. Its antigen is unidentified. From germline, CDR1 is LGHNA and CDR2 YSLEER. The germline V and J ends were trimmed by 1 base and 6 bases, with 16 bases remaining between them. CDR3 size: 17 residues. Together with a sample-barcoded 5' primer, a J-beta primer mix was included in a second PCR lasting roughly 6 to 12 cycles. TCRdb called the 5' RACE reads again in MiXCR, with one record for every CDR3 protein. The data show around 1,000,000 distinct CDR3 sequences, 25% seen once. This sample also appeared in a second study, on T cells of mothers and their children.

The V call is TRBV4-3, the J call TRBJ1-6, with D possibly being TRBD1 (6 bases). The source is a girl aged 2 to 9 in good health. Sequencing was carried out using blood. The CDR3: CASSQVAGQLLNSPLHF. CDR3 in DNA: TGCGCCAGCAGCCAAGTTGCCGGACAGTTGCTTAATTCACCCCTCCACTTT.